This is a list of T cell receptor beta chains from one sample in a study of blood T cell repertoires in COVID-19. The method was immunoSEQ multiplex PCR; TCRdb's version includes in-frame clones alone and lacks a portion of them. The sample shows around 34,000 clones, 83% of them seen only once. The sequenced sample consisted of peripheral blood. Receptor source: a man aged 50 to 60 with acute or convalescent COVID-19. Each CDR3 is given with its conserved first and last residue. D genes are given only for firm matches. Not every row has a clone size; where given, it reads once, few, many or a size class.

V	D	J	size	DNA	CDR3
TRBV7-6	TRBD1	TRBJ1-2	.	TGTGCCAGCAGTAGGGGACAGGGGGCGAACTATGGCTACACCTTC	CASSRGQGANYGYTF
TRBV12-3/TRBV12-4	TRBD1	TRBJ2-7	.	TGTGCCAGCAGCAGAGGACAGGGCTACGAGCAGTACTTC	CASSRGQGYEQYF
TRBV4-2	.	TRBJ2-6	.	TGTGCCAGCAGCCAAGGAGGGACTGGGGCCAACGTCCTGACTTTC	CASSQGGTGANVLTF
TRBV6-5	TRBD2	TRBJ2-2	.	TGTGCCGGGCAAGAGACTAGCGGATACACCGGGGAGCTGTTTTTT	CAGQETSGYTGELFF
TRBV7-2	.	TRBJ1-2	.	TGTGCCAGCAGCTTGACTTCCGGGACACTTCTCTATGGCTACACCTTC	CASSLTSGTLLYGYTF
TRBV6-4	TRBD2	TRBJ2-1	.	TGTGCCAGCAGTGACTCTAGCGGGAGCTACAATGAGCAGTTCTTC	CASSDSSGSYNEQFF
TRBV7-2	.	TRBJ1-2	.	TGTGCCAGCAGCTTAGGGCATACAGAAAACTATGGCTACACCTTC	CASSLGHTENYGYTF
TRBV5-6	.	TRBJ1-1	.	TGTGCCAGCAGCTTCATTGCCCAGTCCACTGAAGCTTTCTTT	CASSFIAQSTEAFF
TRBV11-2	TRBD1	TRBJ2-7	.	TGTGCCAGCAGCTTGGGACAGGGGACCTACGAGCAGTACTTC	CASSLGQGTYEQYF
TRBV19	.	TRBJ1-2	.	TGTGCCAGTAGTATAGATGCAGGATTTCGCGGCTACACCTTC	CASSIDAGFRGYTF
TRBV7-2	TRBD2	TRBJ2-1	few	TGTGCCAGCAGCTTAGTTAGACTAGCGGTATACAATGAGCAGTTCTTC	CASSLVRLAVYNEQFF
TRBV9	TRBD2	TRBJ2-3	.	TGTGCCAGCAGCGTAGTGGCGGGGGACCCAGATACGCAGTATTTT	CASSVVAGDPDTQYF
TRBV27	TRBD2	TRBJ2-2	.	TGTGCCAGCAGTTGGGCGGCGGGGGAGAACACCGGGGAGCTGTTTTTT	CASSWAAGENTGELFF
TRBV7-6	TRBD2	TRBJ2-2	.	TGTGCCAGCAGCAAATTTAGCGGGGGGGCCGGGGAGCTGTTTTTT	CASSKFSGGAGELFF
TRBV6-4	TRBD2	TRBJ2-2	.	TGTGCCAGCCCGGCTAGCGGGAGTACCGGGGAGCTGTTTTTT	CASPASGSTGELFF
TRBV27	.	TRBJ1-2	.	TGTGCCAGCAGCTACAGGAGAGGCTATGGCTACACCTTC	CASSYRRGYGYTF
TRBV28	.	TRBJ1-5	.	TGTGCCAGCAGTTTTGACAGTTACAATCAGCCCCAGCATTTT	CASSFDSYNQPQHF
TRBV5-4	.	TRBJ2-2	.	TGTGCCAGCAGCTCGACTAGATACACCGGGGAGCTGTTTTTT	CASSSTRYTGELFF
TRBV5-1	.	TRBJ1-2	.	TGCGCCAGCAGCCTAAGCGGGGGCGACTATGGCTACACCTTC	CASSLSGGDYGYTF
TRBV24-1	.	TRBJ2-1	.	TGTGCCACCAGTGATCCGGGATTACTCAATGAGCAGTTCTTC	CATSDPGLLNEQFF
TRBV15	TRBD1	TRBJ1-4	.	TGTGCCACCAGCAAACAGGGGCTCAATGAAAAACTGTTTTTT	CATSKQGLNEKLFF
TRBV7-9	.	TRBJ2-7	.	TGTGCCAGCAGCCCAGGACAGACAGGCTCCTACGAGCAGTACTTC	CASSPGQTGSYEQYF
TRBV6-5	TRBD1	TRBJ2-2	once	TGTGCCAGCAGTTACTCGATGGGACAGGGGTTGAGGGAGCTGTTTTTT	CASSYSMGQGLRELFF
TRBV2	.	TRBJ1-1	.	TGTGCCAGCAGGTCGACAGAAACGAACACTGAAGCTTTCTTT	CASRSTETNTEAFF
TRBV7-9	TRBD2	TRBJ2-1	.	TGTGCCAGCCCCAGGCCTAGCGGGACAAATGAGCAGTTCTTC	CASPRPSGTNEQFF
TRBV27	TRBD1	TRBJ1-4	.	TGTGCCAGCAGTCCCACCGGACAGGGTCTTTATGAAAAACTGTTTTTT	CASSPTGQGLYEKLFF
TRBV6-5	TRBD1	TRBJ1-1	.	TGTGCCAGCTATACAGGGGGCTACACTGAAGCTTTCTTT	CASYTGGYTEAFF
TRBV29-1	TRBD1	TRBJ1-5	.	TGCAGAGAGGGTCGGGACAGGGGTTGGGGTGGAAATCAGCCCCAGCATTTT	CREGRDRGWGGNQPQHF
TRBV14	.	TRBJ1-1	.	TGTGCCAGCAGCCTACCCAGGGGAATGAACACTGAAGCTTTCTTT	CASSLPRGMNTEAFF